This T cell receptor (beta chain) was captured in a study of blood T cell repertoires in COVID-19. In the study overall: Sites in the United States, Italy and Spain provided acute and convalescent COVID-19 samples.

The assay was immunoSEQ multiplex PCR, and TCRdb's table has in-frame clones only and misses some. The sample includes roughly 160,000 clones, 82% of them seen just once. The CDR3 has 16 residues. Germline V gene data show CDR1 as MDHEN and CDR2 as SYDVKM. The J segment lost 5 bases and the V segment lost 6 bases, leaving 13 bases of the junction unmatched. The clonotype was recovered from a woman aged 80 or over with active or convalescent COVID-19. The sequencing sample was made of peripheral blood. The chain is built from TRBV28 and TRBJ2-1, with TRBD1 matching 7 bases. CDR3 residues: CASSVNPGQTHNEQFF. The DNA for the CDR3 is TGTGCCAGCAGCGTAAACCCGGGACAGACCCACAATGAGCAGTTCTTC.